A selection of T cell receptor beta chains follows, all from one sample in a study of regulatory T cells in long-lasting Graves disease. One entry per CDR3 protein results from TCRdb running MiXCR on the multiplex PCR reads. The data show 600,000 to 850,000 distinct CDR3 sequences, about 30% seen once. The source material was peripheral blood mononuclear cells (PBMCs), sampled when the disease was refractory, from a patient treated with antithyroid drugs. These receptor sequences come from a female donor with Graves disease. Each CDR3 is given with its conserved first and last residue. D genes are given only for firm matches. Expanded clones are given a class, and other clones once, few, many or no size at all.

CASSLPGTGGSETQYF | TGTGCCAGCAGCTTACCCGGGACAGGGGGTAGCGAGACCCAGTACTTC | TRBD1 | once | TRBV7-9 | 16 | TRBJ2-5
CASSEAGDRRKLFF | TGTGCCAGCAGTGAAGCGGGGGACAGGAGGAAACTGTTTTTT | TRBD1 | few | TRBV6-1 | 14 | TRBJ1-4
CAGSSSYFTEAFF | TGTGCCGGCAGTTCATCATATTTCACTGAAGCTTTCTTT | NA | NA | TRBV28 | 13 | TRBJ1-1
CASSQAMNSPLHF | TGTGCCAGCAGCCAAGCAATGAATTCACCCCTCCACTTT | NA | few | TRBV3-1 | 13 | TRBJ1-6
CSVIGETQYF | TGCAGCGTAATCGGGGAGACCCAGTACTTC | NA | NA | TRBV29-1 | 10 | TRBJ2-5
CASSPLTGVSAAGSTIYF | TGTGCCAGCAGCCCGTTGACAGGGGTAAGCGCGGCAGGAAGCACCATATATTTT | TRBD1 | NA | TRBV13 | 18 | TRBJ1-3
CASSTDEFRSDYGYTF | TGTGCCAGTAGTACGGACGAGTTTCGGTCCGATTATGGCTACACCTTC | NA | few | TRBV19 | 16 | TRBJ1-2
CATSDGPNTEAFF | TGTGCCACCAGTGACGGGCCGAACACTGAAGCTTTCTTT | NA | few | TRBV24-1 | 13 | TRBJ1-1
CASSQGDLPTYEQYF | TGTGCCAGCAGTCAAGGGGACCTACCTACCTACGAGCAGTACTTC | NA | NA | TRBV12-3/TRBV12-4 | 15 | TRBJ2-7
CASSLGRSSDYGYTF | TGTGCCAGCAGCTTAGGAAGATCATCTGACTATGGCTACACCTTC | NA | NA | TRBV13 | 15 | TRBJ1-2
CASSEAQGGSYGYTF | TGTGCCAGCAGTGAAGCGCAGGGGGGCTCCTATGGCTACACCTTC | TRBD1 | few | TRBV6-1 | 15 | TRBJ1-2
CASSPAGITEAFF | TGTGCCAGCAGTCCCGCAGGGATCACTGAAGCTTTCTTT | NA | many | TRBV6-1 | 13 | TRBJ1-1
CASSRFRFDAYEQYF | TGTGCCAGCAGCCGGTTTCGTTTCGACGCCTACGAGCAGTACTTC | NA | NA | TRBV3-1 | 15 | TRBJ2-7
CASSGWTGPFYGYTF | TGTGCCAGCAGCGGATGGACAGGACCTTTTTATGGCTACACCTTC | TRBD1 | NA | TRBV6-1 | 15 | TRBJ1-2
CASSSQVGSPLHF | TGTGCCAGCAGTAGTCAGGTCGGGTCACCCCTCCACTTT | NA | few | TRBV2 | 13 | TRBJ1-6
CSASFGFNSPLHF | TGCAGTGCTAGTTTCGGGTTCAATTCACCCCTCCACTTT | NA | few | TRBV20-1 | 13 | TRBJ1-6
CSVDLTGTYGYTF | TGCAGCGTTGATTTGACAGGAACCTATGGCTACACCTTC | NA | few | TRBV29-1 | 13 | TRBJ1-2
CASSLEPTSGVTGELFF | TGTGCCAGCAGCTTAGAACCGACTAGCGGAGTGACCGGGGAGCTGTTTTTT | TRBD2 | NA | TRBV7-3 | 17 | TRBJ2-2
CASSSWTGDEKLFF | TGCGCCAGCAGCTCCTGGACAGGGGATGAAAAACTGTTTTTT | TRBD1 | many | TRBV5-1 | 14 | TRBJ1-4
CASSPPQREGPEQYF | TGTGCCAGCTCACCACCTCAGCGGGAGGGACCCGAGCAGTACTTC | TRBD2 | few | TRBV18 | 15 | TRBJ2-7
CASSLRPMNTEAFF | TGTGCCAGCAGTTTAAGGCCCATGAACACTGAAGCTTTCTTT | NA | many | TRBV12-3/TRBV12-4 | 14 | TRBJ1-1
CASSQDPAKLNTGELFF | TGTGCCAGCAGCCAAGACCCTGCCAAGTTGAACACCGGGGAGCTGTTTTTT | NA | NA | TRBV14 | 17 | TRBJ2-2
CASSLLGLANTEAFF | TGCGCCAGCAGCTTGTTGGGACTGGCTAACACTGAAGCTTTCTTT | NA | few | TRBV5-1 | 15 | TRBJ1-1
CASPPGVYEAFF | TGTGCCAGCCCCCCGGGAGTCTATGAAGCTTTCTTT | NA | few | TRBV2 | 12 | TRBJ1-1
CASSRVGIGELFF | TGTGCCAGCAGCCGTGTCGGTATCGGGGAGCTGTTTTTT | NA | NA | TRBV11-1 | 13 | TRBJ2-2
CSASPLGSQETQYF | TGCAGTGCTAGTCCATTAGGTTCCCAAGAGACCCAGTACTTC | NA | many | TRBV20-1 | 14 | TRBJ2-5
CATTPGPRFSTDTQYF | TGTGCCACTACCCCCGGACCCCGGTTTAGCACAGATACGCAGTATTTT | NA | once | TRBV6-1 | 16 | TRBJ2-3
CASSISGSDEQFF | TGTGCCAGCAGCATTAGCGGCAGCGATGAGCAGTTCTTC | NA | NA | TRBV11-2 | 13 | TRBJ2-1
CSATRVNTEAFF | TGCAGTGCTACTCGGGTGAACACTGAAGCTTTCTTT | NA | NA | TRBV20-1 | 12 | TRBJ1-1
CSARRDTYGYTF | TGCAGTGCTAGACGAGACACCTATGGCTACACCTTC | NA | many | TRBV20-1 | 12 | TRBJ1-2
CASSFGPADSPLHF | TGTGCCAGCAGCTTCGGCCCCGCCGATTCACCCCTCCACTTT | NA | few | TRBV7-2 | 14 | TRBJ1-6
CSARVGAGSGNTIYF | TGCAGTGCTAGAGTCGGGGCCGGCTCTGGAAACACCATATATTTT | NA | few | TRBV20-1 | 15 | TRBJ1-3
CASSVHGGLDSPLHF | TGTGCCAGCAGCGTCCATGGGGGCTTGGATTCACCCCTCCACTTT | NA | NA | TRBV7-9 | 15 | TRBJ1-6
CASSELEGVSYEQYF | TGTGCCAGCAGTGAACTAGAGGGGGTAAGCTACGAGCAGTACTTC | NA | NA | TRBV2 | 15 | TRBJ2-7
CASSQDPGGYTEAFF | TGTGCCAGCAGCCAAGATCCGGGCGGATACACTGAAGCTTTCTTT | NA | few | TRBV3-1 | 15 | TRBJ1-1
CASSKTEDLYEQYF | TGTGCCAGTAGTAAGACAGAAGACCTCTACGAGCAGTACTTC | NA | NA | TRBV19 | 14 | TRBJ2-7
CSGGLRYEQYF | TGCAGTGGAGGGCTGCGCTACGAGCAGTACTTC | NA | NA | TRBV20-1 | 11 | TRBJ2-7
CSARGGASEQYF | TGCAGTGCTAGAGGAGGGGCCTCCGAGCAGTACTTC | NA | NA | TRBV20-1 | 12 | TRBJ2-7
CSVVRVAGVQETQYF | TGCAGCGTTGTAAGGGTAGCGGGAGTTCAAGAGACCCAGTACTTC | TRBD2 | NA | TRBV29-1 | 15 | TRBJ2-5
CSASSGRANDEQYF | TGCAGTGCTAGTAGCGGGAGAGCTAACGACGAGCAGTACTTC | TRBD2 | few | TRBV20-1 | 14 | TRBJ2-7
CASSLDRPTEAFF | TGTGCCAGCAGCTTGGATAGACCAACTGAAGCTTTCTTT | NA | NA | TRBV5-5 | 13 | TRBJ1-1